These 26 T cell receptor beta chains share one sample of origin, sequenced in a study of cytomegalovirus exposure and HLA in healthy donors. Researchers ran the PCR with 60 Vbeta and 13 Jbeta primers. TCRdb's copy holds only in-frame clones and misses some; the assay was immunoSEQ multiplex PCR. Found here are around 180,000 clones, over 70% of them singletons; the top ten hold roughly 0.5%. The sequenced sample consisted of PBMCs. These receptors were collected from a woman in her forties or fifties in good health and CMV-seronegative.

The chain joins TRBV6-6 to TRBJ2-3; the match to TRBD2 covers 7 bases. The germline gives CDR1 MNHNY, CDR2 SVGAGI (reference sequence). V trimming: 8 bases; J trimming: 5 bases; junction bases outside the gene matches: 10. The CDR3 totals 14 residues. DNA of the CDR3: TGTGCCAGCGAATTTAGCGGGTCGGGAGATACGCAGTATTTT. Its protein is CASEFSGSGDTQYF.

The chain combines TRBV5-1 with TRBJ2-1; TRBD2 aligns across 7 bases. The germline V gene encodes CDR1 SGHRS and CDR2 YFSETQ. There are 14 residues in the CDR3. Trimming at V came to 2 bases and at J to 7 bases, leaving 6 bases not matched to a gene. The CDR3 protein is CASSFSGTLNEQFF. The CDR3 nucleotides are TGCGCCAGCAGCTTCAGCGGGACTCTAAATGAGCAGTTCTTC.

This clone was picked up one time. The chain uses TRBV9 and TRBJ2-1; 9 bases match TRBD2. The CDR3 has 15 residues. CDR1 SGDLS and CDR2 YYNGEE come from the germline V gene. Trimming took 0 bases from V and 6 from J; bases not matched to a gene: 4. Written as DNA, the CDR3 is TGTGCCAGCAGCGTAGGCGGGAGGGCCCGCAATGAGCAGTTCTTC. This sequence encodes CASSVGGRARNEQFF.

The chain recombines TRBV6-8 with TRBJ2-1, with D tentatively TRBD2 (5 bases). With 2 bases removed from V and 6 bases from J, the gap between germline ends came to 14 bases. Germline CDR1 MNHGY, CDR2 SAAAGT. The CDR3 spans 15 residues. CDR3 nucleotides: TGTGCCAGCAGTTACGTCCGGGATACTAGCAATGAGCAGTTCTTC. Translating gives CASSYVRDTSNEQFF.

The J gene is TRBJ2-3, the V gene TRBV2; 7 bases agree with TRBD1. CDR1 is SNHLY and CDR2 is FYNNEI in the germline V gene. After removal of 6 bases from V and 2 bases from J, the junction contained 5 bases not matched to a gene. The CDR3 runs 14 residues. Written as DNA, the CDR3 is TGTGCCAGCAGCCAAGGGACAGCCACAGATACGCAGTATTTT. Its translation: CASSQGTATDTQYF.

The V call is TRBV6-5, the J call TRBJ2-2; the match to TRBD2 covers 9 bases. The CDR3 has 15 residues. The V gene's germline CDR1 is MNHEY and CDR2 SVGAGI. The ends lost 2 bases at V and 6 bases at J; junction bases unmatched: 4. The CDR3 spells CASSYASGKAGELFF. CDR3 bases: TGTGCCAGCAGTTACGCTAGCGGGAAGGCCGGGGAGCTGTTTTTT.

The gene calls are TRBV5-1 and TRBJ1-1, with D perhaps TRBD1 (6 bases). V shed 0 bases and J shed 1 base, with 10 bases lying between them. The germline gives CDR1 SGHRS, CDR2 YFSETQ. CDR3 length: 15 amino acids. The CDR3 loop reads CASSLERDKNTEAFF. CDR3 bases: TGCGCCAGCAGCTTGGAGCGGGACAAGAACACTGAAGCTTTCTTT. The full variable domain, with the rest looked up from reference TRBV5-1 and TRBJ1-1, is KAGVTQTPRYLIKTRGQQVTLSCSPISGHRSVSWYQQTPGQGLQFLFEYFSETQRNKGNFPGRFSGRQFSNSRSEMNVSTLELGDSALYLCASSLERDKNTEAFFGQGTRLTVV.

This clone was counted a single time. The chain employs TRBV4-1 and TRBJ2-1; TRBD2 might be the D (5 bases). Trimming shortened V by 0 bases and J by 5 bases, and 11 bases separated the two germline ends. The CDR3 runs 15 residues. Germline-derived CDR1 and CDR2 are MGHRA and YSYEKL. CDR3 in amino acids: CASSQESDSHNEQFF. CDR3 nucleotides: TGCGCCAGCAGCCAAGAATCGGACTCACACAATGAGCAGTTCTTC.

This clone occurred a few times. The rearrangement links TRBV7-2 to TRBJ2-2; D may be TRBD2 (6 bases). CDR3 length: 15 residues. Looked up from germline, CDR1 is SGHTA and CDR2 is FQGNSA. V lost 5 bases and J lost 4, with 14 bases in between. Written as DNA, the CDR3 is TGTGCCAGCAGCCCGGCCCGGGGGAGCACCGGGGAGCTGTTTTTT. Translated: CASSPARGSTGELFF.

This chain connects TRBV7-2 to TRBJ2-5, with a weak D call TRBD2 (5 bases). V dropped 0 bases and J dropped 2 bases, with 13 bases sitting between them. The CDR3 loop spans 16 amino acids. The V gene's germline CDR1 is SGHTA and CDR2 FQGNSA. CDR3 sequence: CASSLAGAGIQETQYF. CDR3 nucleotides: TGTGCCAGCAGCTTAGCCGGTGCGGGCATACAAGAGACCCAGTACTTC.

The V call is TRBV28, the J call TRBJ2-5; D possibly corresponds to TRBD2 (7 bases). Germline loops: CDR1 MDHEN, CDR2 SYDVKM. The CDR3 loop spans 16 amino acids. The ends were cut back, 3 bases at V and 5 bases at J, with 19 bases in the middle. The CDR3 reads CASSFLETWGGETQYF. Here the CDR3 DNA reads TGTGCCAGCAGTTTTTTAGAGACGTGGGGGGGCGAGACCCAGTACTTC.

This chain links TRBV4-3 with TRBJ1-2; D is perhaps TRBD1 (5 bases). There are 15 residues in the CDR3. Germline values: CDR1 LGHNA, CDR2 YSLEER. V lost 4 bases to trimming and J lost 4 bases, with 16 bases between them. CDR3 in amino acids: CASSLTGTILYGYTF. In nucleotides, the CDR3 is TGCGCCAGCAGCCTAACCGGGACTATCCTCTATGGCTACACCTTC.

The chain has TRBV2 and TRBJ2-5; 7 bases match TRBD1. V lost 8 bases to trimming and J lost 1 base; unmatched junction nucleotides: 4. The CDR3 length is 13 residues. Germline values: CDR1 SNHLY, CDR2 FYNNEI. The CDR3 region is CASLGQIQETQYF. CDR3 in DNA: TGTGCCAGCCTGGGACAGATCCAAGAGACCCAGTACTTC. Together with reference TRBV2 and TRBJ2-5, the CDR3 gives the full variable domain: EPEVTQTPSHQVTQMGQEVILRCVPISNHLYFYWYRQILGQKVEFLVSFYNNEISEKSEIFDDQFSVERPDGSNFTLKIRSTKLEDSAMYFCASLGQIQETQYFGPGTRLLVL.

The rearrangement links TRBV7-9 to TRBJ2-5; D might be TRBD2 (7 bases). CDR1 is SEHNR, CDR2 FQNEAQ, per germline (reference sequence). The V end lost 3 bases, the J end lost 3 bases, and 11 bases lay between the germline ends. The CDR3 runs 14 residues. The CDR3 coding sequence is TGTGCCAGCAGCTTTAGAGGGGGGGAAGAGACCCAGTACTTC. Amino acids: CASSFRGGEETQYF.

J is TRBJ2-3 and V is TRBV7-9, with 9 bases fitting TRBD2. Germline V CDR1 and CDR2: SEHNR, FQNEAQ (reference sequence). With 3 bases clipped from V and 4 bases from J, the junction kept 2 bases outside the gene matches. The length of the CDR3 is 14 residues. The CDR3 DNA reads TGTGCCAGCAGCTTGGGACTAGCCGCAGATACGCAGTATTTT. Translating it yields CASSLGLAADTQYF. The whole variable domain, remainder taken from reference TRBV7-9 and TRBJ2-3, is DTGVSQNPRHKITKRGQNVTFRCDPISEHNRLYWYRQTLGQGPEFLTYFQNEAQLEKSRLLSDRFSAERPKGSFSTLEIQRTEQGDSAMYLCASSLGLAADTQYFGPGTRLTVL.

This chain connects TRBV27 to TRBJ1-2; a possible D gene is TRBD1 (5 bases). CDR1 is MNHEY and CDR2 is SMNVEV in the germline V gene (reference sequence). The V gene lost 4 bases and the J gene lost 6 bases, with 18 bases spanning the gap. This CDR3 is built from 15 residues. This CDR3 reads CASSYNGRGINGYTF. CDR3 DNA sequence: TGTGCCAGCAGTTATAACGGAAGGGGAATAAATGGCTACACCTTC.

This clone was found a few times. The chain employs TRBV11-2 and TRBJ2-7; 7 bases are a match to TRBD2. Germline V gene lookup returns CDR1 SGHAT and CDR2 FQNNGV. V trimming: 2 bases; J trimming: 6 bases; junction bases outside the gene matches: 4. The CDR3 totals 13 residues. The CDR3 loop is CASSLWREREQYF. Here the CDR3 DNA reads TGTGCCAGCAGCTTATGGCGGGAGCGCGAGCAGTACTTC. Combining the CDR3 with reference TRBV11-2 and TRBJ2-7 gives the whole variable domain EAGVAQSPRYKIIEKRQSVAFWCNPISGHATLYWYQQILGQGPKLLIQFQNNGVVDDSQLPKDRFSAERLKGVDSTLKIQPAKLEDSAVYLCASSLWREREQYFGPGTRLTVT.

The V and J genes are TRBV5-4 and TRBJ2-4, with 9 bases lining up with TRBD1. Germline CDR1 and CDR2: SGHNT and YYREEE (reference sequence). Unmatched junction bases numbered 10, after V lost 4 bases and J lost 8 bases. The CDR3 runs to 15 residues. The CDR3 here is CASSRPAQGADIQYF. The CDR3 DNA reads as TGTGCCAGCAGCCGGCCCGCACAGGGGGCGGACATTCAGTACTTC. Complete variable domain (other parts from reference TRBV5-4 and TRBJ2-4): ETGVTQSPTHLIKTRGQQVTLRCSSQSGHNTVSWYQQALGQGPQFIFQYYREEENGRGNFPPRFSGLQFPNYSSELNVNALELDDSALYLCASSRPAQGADIQYFGAGTRLSVL.

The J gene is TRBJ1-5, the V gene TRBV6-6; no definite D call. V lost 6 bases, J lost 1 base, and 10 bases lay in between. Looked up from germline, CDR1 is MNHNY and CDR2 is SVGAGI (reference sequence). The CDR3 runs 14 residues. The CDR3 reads CASRSAVSNQPQHF. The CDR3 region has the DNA TGTGCCAGCAGATCCGCGGTAAGCAATCAGCCCCAGCATTTT.

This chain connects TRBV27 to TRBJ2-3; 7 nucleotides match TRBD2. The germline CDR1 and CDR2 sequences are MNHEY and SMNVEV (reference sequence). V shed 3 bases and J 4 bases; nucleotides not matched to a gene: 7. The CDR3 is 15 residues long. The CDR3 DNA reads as TGTGCCAGCAGTTTCGCGGGAGAACGTCCAGATACGCAGTATTTT. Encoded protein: CASSFAGERPDTQYF.

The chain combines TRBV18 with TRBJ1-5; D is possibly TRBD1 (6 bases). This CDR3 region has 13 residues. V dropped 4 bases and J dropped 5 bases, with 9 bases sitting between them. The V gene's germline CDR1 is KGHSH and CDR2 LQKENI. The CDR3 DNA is TGTGCCAGCTCACGGGACACCGATCAGCCCCAGCATTTT. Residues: CASSRDTDQPQHF. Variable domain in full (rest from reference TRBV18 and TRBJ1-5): NAGVMQNPRHLVRRRGQEARLRCSPMKGHSHVYWYRQLPEEGLKFMVYLQKENIIDESGMPKERFSAEFPKEGPSILRIQQVVRGDSAAYFCASSRDTDQPQHFGDGTRLSIL.

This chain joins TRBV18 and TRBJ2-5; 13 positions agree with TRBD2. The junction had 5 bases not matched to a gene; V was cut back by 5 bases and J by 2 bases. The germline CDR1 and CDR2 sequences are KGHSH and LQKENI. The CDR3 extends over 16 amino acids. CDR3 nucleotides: TGTGCCAGCTCAGAGCGGACTAGCGGGGGACAAGAGACCCAGTACTTC. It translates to CASSERTSGGQETQYF.

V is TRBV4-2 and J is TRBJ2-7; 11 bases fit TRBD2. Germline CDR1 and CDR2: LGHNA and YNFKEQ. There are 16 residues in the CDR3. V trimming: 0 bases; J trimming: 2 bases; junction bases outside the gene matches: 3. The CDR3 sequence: CASSQDSSGRPYEQYF. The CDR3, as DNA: TGTGCCAGCAGCCAAGATTCTAGCGGGAGGCCCTACGAGCAGTACTTC.

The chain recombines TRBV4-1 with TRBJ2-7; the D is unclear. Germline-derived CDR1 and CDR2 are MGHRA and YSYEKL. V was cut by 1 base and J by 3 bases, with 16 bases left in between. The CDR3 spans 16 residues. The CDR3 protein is CASSQVVLAANYEQYF. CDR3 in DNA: TGCGCCAGCAGCCAAGTCGTCCTGGCAGCGAACTACGAGCAGTACTTC.

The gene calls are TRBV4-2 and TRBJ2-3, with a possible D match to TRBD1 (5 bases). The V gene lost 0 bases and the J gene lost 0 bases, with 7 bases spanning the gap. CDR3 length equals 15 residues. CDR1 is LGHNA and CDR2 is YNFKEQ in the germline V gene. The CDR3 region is CASSQDQGSTDTQYF. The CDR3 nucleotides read TGTGCCAGCAGCCAAGATCAGGGTAGCACAGATACGCAGTATTTT.

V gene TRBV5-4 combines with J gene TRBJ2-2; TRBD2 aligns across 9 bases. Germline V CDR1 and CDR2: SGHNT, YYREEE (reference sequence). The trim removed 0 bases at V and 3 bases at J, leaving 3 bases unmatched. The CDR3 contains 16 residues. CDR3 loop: CASSLAASGDTGELFF. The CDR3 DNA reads TGTGCCAGCAGCTTGGCGGCTAGCGGGGACACCGGGGAGCTGTTTTTT.